This record covers a single T cell receptor (beta chain). The sample comes from a study of blood T cell repertoires in COVID-19. Study details: Material from acute and convalescent COVID-19 was sourced from the United States, Italy and Spain. Sample material is recorded as cDNA or gDNA derived from T cells, B-cell-depleted T cells, or PBMCs.

In the study's own analysis: Reference gene primer amplification yielded estimated nucleated cell counts. Here immunoSEQ multiplex PCR was the method, and the copy in TCRdb shows in-frame clones only, minus some. V and J calls and clone size are those listed in that table; D and trimming were worked out from the DNA. The repertoire holds 96,000 or so clones, about 90% seen once, with around 4.2% in the top ten. While infection was still active, Seattle patients were enrolled and then followed longitudinally. The CDR3 has 15 residues. Germline V gene data show CDR1 as LNHDA and CDR2 as SQIVND (reference sequence). With V trimmed by 6 bases and J by 0 bases, 8 bases remained unmatched.

The specimen was peripheral blood. The TCR was taken from a human donor with COVID-19, enrolled during active disease. The donor label of this sample is uncertain. This chain connects TRBV19 to TRBJ2-7; TRBD1 aligns across 7 bases. This CDR3 is CASSYRDSDSYEQYF. DNA of the CDR3: TGTGCCAGTAGCTACCGGGACAGTGACTCCTACGAGCAGTACTTC. The variable domain in full, with the rest retrieved from reference TRBV19 and TRBJ2-7, is DGGITQSPKYLFRKEGQNVTLSCEQNLNHDAMYWYRQDPGQGLRLIYYSQIVNDFQKGDIAEGYSVSREKKESFPLTVTSAQKNPTAFYLCASSYRDSDSYEQYFGPGTRLTVT.